This entry concerns a single TCR beta chain. This entry belongs to a study of blood T cell repertoires in COVID-19. On the study more broadly: The United States, Italy and Spain provided the acute and convalescent COVID-19 samples. PBMCs, B-cell-depleted T cells, or T cells provided the cDNA or gDNA that made up the material.

Original analysis: Amplified reference gene primers provided the basis for estimating nucleated cell counts. Sequencing used immunoSEQ multiplex PCR; TCRdb keeps in-frame clones, though not all of them. The V and J calls and clone size are taken from that table; D and trimming were inferred from the DNA. Found here are some 120,000 clones, approximately 90% of them singletons; the top ten hold more than 1.5%. The CDR3 runs to 16 residues. V was cut by 6 bases and J by 2 bases, with 20 bases left in between. Germline CDR1 and CDR2: MDHEN and SYDVKM. The sample comprised peripheral blood. The rearrangement joins TRBV28 to TRBJ2-7; D might be TRBD2 (5 bases). This clonotype was sampled from a human donor in a cohort sampled during active COVID-19. The CDR3 DNA is TGTGCCAGCAGCCCCTTTAGCGTGATGAAAGCCTACGAGCAGTACTTC. It specifies CASSPFSVMKAYEQYF.